Presented here are 20 T cell receptor beta chains from one specimen sequenced in a study of shared clonotypes between healthy human individuals. The protocol was immunoSEQ multiplex PCR, while the TCRdb copy is restricted to in-frame clones and leaves out a portion. The data contain 490,000 or so clones, 76% of them seen just once; the ten biggest clones take up approximately 13%. Sequencing used PBMCs. The origin of the receptors is a woman between 40 and 55 years old in good health. Some clones in this sample may be carry-over from other donors' samples.

This chain links TRBV11-2 with TRBJ2-7; D may be TRBD1 (7 bases). Between the trimmed V and J ends, which lost 5 bases and 7 bases, there was a span of 12 bases. The CDR3 loop spans 12 amino acids. The V gene's germline CDR1 is SGHAT and CDR2 FQNNGV. In nucleotides, the CDR3 is TGTGCCAGCAGCGAACAGGGGAGGGAGCAGTACTTC. This translates into CASSEQGREQYF.

This clone occurred a few times. Other DNA sequences in this specimen translate into the identical CDR3. This chain links TRBV19 with TRBJ2-7; 7 bases match TRBD1. CDR3 length: 13 residues. V lost 6 bases to trimming and J lost 0 bases; unmatched junction nucleotides: 2. Per the germline V gene, CDR1 is LNHDA and CDR2 is SQIVND (reference sequence). The CDR3 DNA is TGTGCCAGTAGCCGACAGGGCTCCTACGAGCAGTACTTC. Protein: CASSRQGSYEQYF.

This sequence joins TRBV29-1 and TRBJ2-5, with unresolved D. V was shortened by 7 bases and J by 4 bases, with 13 bases between the two germline ends. CDR1 is SQVTM, CDR2 ANQGSEA, per germline. CDR3 length: 12 amino acids. The CDR3 DNA is TGCAGCGCGAGAACTGGTGGAGAGACCCAGTACTTC. Amino acid sequence: CSARTGGETQYF.

The chain carries TRBV14 and TRBJ1-2; 7 nucleotides match TRBD1. In germline, CDR1 is SGHDN, CDR2 FVKESK. The CDR3 is 16 amino acids. V shed 4 bases, J shed 1 base, and the junction held 9 bases outside the gene matches. In DNA, the CDR3 is TGTGCCAGCAGCCCTCAGGGGGGCAGCCTTAACTATGGCTACACCTTC. Its protein product is CASSPQGGSLNYGYTF.

The chain employs TRBV5-1 and TRBJ2-3; TRBD2 matches at 8 bases. The V segment lost 2 bases and the J segment 5 bases; nucleotides outside the gene matches: 10. The CDR3 totals 16 residues. CDR1 is SGHRS and CDR2 is YFSETQ in the germline V gene. DNA of the CDR3: TGCGCCAGCAGCTTCGGAGCGGGGGACATGGGAGATACGCAGTATTTT. Translated: CASSFGAGDMGDTQYF.

Comments on this clone: Other DNA sequences in this sample translate to the same CDR3. J is TRBJ2-5 and V is TRBV5-1; 8 nucleotides match TRBD1. Germline CDR1 SGHRS, CDR2 YFSETQ. The CDR3 loop spans 14 amino acids. V dropped 0 bases and J dropped 4; count of bases not matched to a gene: 2. Here the CDR3 reads CASSLDRGRETQYF. CDR3 sequence (DNA): TGCGCCAGCAGCTTGGACAGGGGGAGAGAGACCCAGTACTTC.

V usage is TRBV10-2 and J usage is TRBJ2-7, with TRBD2 matching 10 bases. Germline V gene data show CDR1 as WSHSY and CDR2 as SAAADI. V trimming: 4 bases; J trimming: 3 bases; junction bases outside the gene matches: 3. CDR3 length equals 14 residues. CDR3 protein: CASSGLAGLYEQYF. The CDR3 DNA reads TGCGCCAGCAGTGGACTAGCGGGCCTCTACGAGCAGTACTTC.

This clone appeared a single time. V gene TRBV19 combines with J gene TRBJ2-5, with D possibly being TRBD1 (5 bases). V lost 3 bases and J 5 bases, leaving 19 bases between the germline ends. This CDR3 spans 16 amino acids. The V gene's germline CDR1 is LNHDA and CDR2 SQIVND (reference sequence). The CDR3 nucleotides read TGTGCCAGTAGTATCTACGGACATCGGGTTGTGGAGACCCAGTACTTC. It yields the protein CASSIYGHRVVETQYF.

This clone was detected only a few times. This chain uses TRBV18 with TRBJ2-7, with D perhaps matching TRBD2 (7 bases). CDR3 length: 17 amino acids. Germline lookup yields CDR1 KGHSH and CDR2 LQKENI. Trimming removed 0 bases from V and 3 bases from J, with 18 bases in between. CDR3 amino acids: CASSPPFFSGGRYEQYF. The CDR3 DNA is TGTGCCAGCTCACCACCTTTTTTTTCCGGGGGGCGCTACGAGCAGTACTTC.

This clone was seen ten or more times. The V gene is TRBV7-9, the J gene TRBJ2-1; no definite D call. The V gene's germline CDR1 is SEHNR and CDR2 FQNEAQ (reference sequence). V gave up 3 bases and J gave up 2 bases, with 11 bases separating them. This CDR3 has 15 residues. CDR3 residues: CASSLLAGTYNEQFF. CDR3 sequence (DNA): TGTGCCAGCAGCTTGCTCGCCGGTACCTACAATGAGCAGTTCTTC.

This chain links TRBV30 with TRBJ1-1; no reliable D call. Germline CDR1 reads GTSNPN; CDR2 reads SVGIG (reference sequence). This CDR3 spans 12 amino acids. Trimming took off 5 bases at V and 7 bases at J, with 14 bases between the two ends. CDR3 residues: CAWGVVSYEAFF. The CDR3 DNA is TGTGCCTGGGGCGTTGTATCGTATGAAGCTTTCTTT. The whole variable domain, filled in from reference TRBV30 and TRBJ1-1, reads SQTIHQWPATLVQPVGSPLSLECTVEGTSNPNLYWYRQAAGRGLQLLFYSVGIGQISSEVPQNLSASRPQDRQFILSSKKLLLSDSGFYLCAWGVVSYEAFFGQGTRLTVV.

The CDR3 DNA reads TGTGCCAGCAGAGAAGGACAGGGCACTAGCACAGATACGCAGTATTTT. It is translated as CASREGQGTSTDTQYF. V is TRBV7-9 and J is TRBJ2-3; 8 bases fit TRBD1. The germline CDR1 and CDR2 sequences are SEHNR and FQNEAQ (reference sequence). V lost 6 bases and J lost 0; bases outside the gene matches: 8. This CDR3 has 16 residues. Together with reference TRBV7-9 and TRBJ2-3, the CDR3 gives the full variable domain: DTGVSQNPRHKITKRGQNVTFRCDPISEHNRLYWYRQTLGQGPEFLTYFQNEAQLEKSRLLSDRFSAERPKGSFSTLEIQRTEQGDSAMYLCASREGQGTSTDTQYFGPGTRLTVL.

The V call is TRBV4-2, the J call TRBJ2-3, with D possibly TRBD2 on 7 matching bases. Per germline, CDR1 LGHNA and CDR2 YNFKEQ. V was pared by 4 bases and J by 2 bases, with 16 bases between. The CDR3 is 16 amino acids. The CDR3 reads CASSRSPGGHTDTQYF. The CDR3 bases are TGTGCCAGCAGCCGCTCACCGGGGGGCCACACAGATACGCAGTATTTT.

V is TRBV6-1 and J is TRBJ2-3; no clear D. The CDR3 extends over 13 amino acids. From germline, CDR1 is MNHNS and CDR2 SASEGT. The V end was cut by 5 bases, the J end by 3 bases, with 9 bases between. The CDR3 reads CASSWRQTDTQYF. The DNA of the CDR3 is TGTGCCAGCAGTTGGAGACAAACAGATACGCAGTATTTT.

On this clone itself: At one end, the junction sequence differs from germline, possibly due to a read error. V is TRBV11-2 and J is TRBJ1-1; TRBD1 might be the D (6 bases). The CDR3 runs to 14 residues. Looked up from germline, CDR1 is SGHAT and CDR2 is FQNNGV. CDR3 bases: TGTGCCAGCAGTTTAGGGACAAGGGGCACTGAAGCTTTCTTT. This sequence encodes CASSLGTRGTEAFF.

The V and J genes are TRBV29-1 and TRBJ2-3; D remains unclear. Germline V gene data show CDR1 as SQVTM and CDR2 as ANQGSEA. Trimming removed 3 bases from V and 2 bases from J, with 12 bases in between. The CDR3 is made up of 14 amino acids. CDR3 in DNA: TGCAGCGTTGACGGGCGGCTATTCACAGATACGCAGTATTTT. This sequence encodes CSVDGRLFTDTQYF.

This clone was recorded a few times. Other DNA sequences in this sample translate to the same CDR3. This chain connects TRBV7-2 to TRBJ1-1; 8 bases agree with TRBD1. This CDR3 is 15 amino acids long. Germline-derived CDR1 and CDR2 are SGHTA and FQGNSA. Losses at the gene ends were 3 bases for V and 1 base for J; bases not matched to a gene: 4. CDR3 region: CASSLGDRRNTEAFF. For the CDR3, the DNA is TGTGCCAGCAGCTTGGGGGACAGGAGGAACACTGAAGCTTTCTTT.

The CDR3 here is CASSKVRLKGLIQYF. The CDR3, as DNA: TGTGCCAGCAGCAAAGTGAGGCTTAAGGGTCTAATTCAGTACTTC. The gene calls are TRBV21-1 and TRBJ2-4. TRBV21-1 is given as a pseudogene. The CDR3 has 15 amino acids.

The chain has TRBV28 and TRBJ1-2, with 7 bases lining up with TRBD1. The ends lost 6 bases at V and 4 bases at J; junction bases unmatched: 2. Looked up from germline, CDR1 is MDHEN and CDR2 is SYDVKM. The length of the CDR3 is 12 residues. The CDR3 loop is CASSNRGYGYTF. The DNA for the CDR3 is TGTGCCAGCAGCAACAGGGGCTATGGCTACACCTTC.

Remarks on this clone: Other DNA sequences in this specimen translate into the identical CDR3. The genes are TRBV6-6 and TRBJ2-3; no firm D call. The germline gives CDR1 MNHNY, CDR2 SVGAGI (reference sequence). V was pared by 6 bases and J by 6 bases, with 7 bases between. This CDR3 is 11 amino acids long. Written as DNA, the CDR3 is TGTGCCAGCAGCTACATCGATACGCAGTATTTT. Residues: CASSYIDTQYF.